The 10 T cell receptor beta chains presented below share a single source sample, sequenced in a study of control samples from healthy donors and cancer patients. Assay: immunoSEQ multiplex PCR; the TCRdb copy retains only in-frame clones and omits some. Of about 160,000 clones in the sample, around 90% were seen once. Input material: blood. Every receptor here comes from a man in his thirties or forties in good health.

The table lists this clone with a count of one. This chain joins TRBV19 and TRBJ2-2; D might be TRBD2 (6 bases). Germline lookup yields CDR1 LNHDA and CDR2 SQIVND (reference sequence). V dropped 1 base and J dropped 6 bases, with 6 bases sitting between them. This CDR3 has 13 amino acids. CDR3 sequence (DNA): TGTGCCAGTAGTATAGGGGGGGCCGGGGAGCTGTTTTTT. This encodes CASSIGGAGELFF.

The chain couples TRBV5-4 to TRBJ1-2; D is unresolved. V lost 8 bases to trimming and J lost 6 bases, with 20 bases between them. This CDR3 has 14 residues. The germline V gene has CDR1 SGHNT and CDR2 YYREEE (reference sequence). Here the CDR3 reads CASYEDSRGNGYTF. The CDR3 DNA follows: TGTGCCAGTTATGAGGACTCACGGGGAAATGGCTACACCTTC.

This chain connects TRBV19 to TRBJ1-5; no definite D call. This CDR3 spans 15 amino acids. Trimming pared 5 bases from V and 7 bases from J, leaving 18 bases between. Per germline, CDR1 LNHDA and CDR2 SQIVND (reference sequence). The CDR3 sequence: CASSQEGRPRQPQHF. DNA of the CDR3: TGTGCCAGTAGTCAGGAGGGAAGGCCTAGGCAGCCCCAGCATTTT. Drawing the rest from reference TRBV19 and TRBJ1-5, the complete variable domain is DGGITQSPKYLFRKEGQNVTLSCEQNLNHDAMYWYRQDPGQGLRLIYYSQIVNDFQKGDIAEGYSVSREKKESFPLTVTSAQKNPTAFYLCASSQEGRPRQPQHFGDGTRLSIL.

The J gene is TRBJ2-2, the V gene TRBV5-5; 14 bases are shared with TRBD2. CDR1 is SGHKS, CDR2 YYEKEE, per germline (reference sequence). CDR3 length: 16 residues. The V segment lost 6 bases and the J segment 7 bases; nucleotides outside the gene matches: 8. This chain's CDR3 is CASNAGTSGRDGELFF. CDR3 in DNA: TGTGCCAGCAACGCCGGGACTAGCGGGAGAGACGGGGAGCTGTTTTTT.

V gene TRBV2 combines with J gene TRBJ1-5; TRBD1 matches 9 bases. Unmatched junction bases numbered 12, after V lost 6 bases and J lost 0 bases. Germline V gene data show CDR1 as SNHLY and CDR2 as FYNNEI. The CDR3 spans 18 residues. CDR3 amino acids: CASSATGGGWLSNQPQHF. CDR3 in DNA: TGTGCCAGCAGCGCGACAGGGGGGGGGTGGCTTAGCAATCAGCCCCAGCATTTT.

This rearrangement joins TRBV6-2 or TRBV6-3 to TRBJ1-4; D is unresolved. Germline CDR1 and CDR2: MNHEY and SVGEGT. The CDR3 has 15 amino acids. The V end lost 0 bases, the J end lost 3 bases, and 8 bases lay between the germline ends. The CDR3 loop reads CASSYSGISNEKLFF. Written as DNA, the CDR3 is TGTGCCAGCAGTTACTCGGGGATTTCTAATGAAAAACTGTTTTTT.

The chain recombines TRBV5-1 with TRBJ2-5; the D call may be TRBD1 or TRBD2 (5 bases each). V was cut by 7 bases and J by 5 bases, with 18 bases left in between. Germline assignment: CDR1 SGHRS and CDR2 YFSETQ. The CDR3 sequence is 14 residues long. The CDR3 DNA follows: TGCGCCAGCGGGATCGAGAGGGGCCAGGAGACCCAGTACTTC. Amino acid sequence: CASGIERGQETQYF.

V gene TRBV27 combines with J gene TRBJ2-3; TRBD2 is a possible D gene (6 bases). This CDR3 region has 17 residues. From germline, CDR1 is MNHEY and CDR2 SMNVEV (reference sequence). V lost 1 base to trimming and J lost 1 base, with 15 bases between them. The CDR3 sequence is CASSLYRAGLGTDTQYF. The DNA for the CDR3 is TGTGCCAGCAGTTTATATCGGGCGGGGCTCGGCACAGATACGCAGTATTTT.

This clone has a single count. This rearrangement joins TRBV5-6 to TRBJ1-2, with D possibly matching TRBD1 (6 bases). CDR3 size: 15 residues. CDR1 SGHDT and CDR2 YYEEEE come from the germline V gene. V shed 4 bases and J shed 4 bases, with 17 bases lying between them. The CDR3 DNA reads as TGTGCCAGCAGCGCGGGCAGGGGTCTTTTCTATGGCTACACCTTC. Translating gives CASSAGRGLFYGYTF.

The chain couples TRBV2 to TRBJ2-2, with unresolved D. Germline CDR1 reads SNHLY; CDR2 reads FYNNEI. V shed 5 bases and J shed 4 bases, with 8 bases lying between them. The CDR3 contains 13 residues. For the CDR3, the DNA is TGTGCCAGCAGTCCCCGGATCACCGGGGAGCTGTTTTTT. Translating gives CASSPRITGELFF.